This TCR beta chain emerged from a study of blood T cell repertoires in COVID-19. Overall study context: Specimens from acute and convalescent COVID-19 originated in the United States, Italy and Spain. Nucleic acid was either cDNA or gDNA, and it came from T cells, B-cell-depleted T cells, or PBMCs.

Study processing details: Quantification of nucleated cells was approximated via reference gene primer amplification. Method: immunoSEQ multiplex PCR; TCRdb's copy keeps in-frame clones and lacks some. V and J calls and clone size are as listed in that table; D and trimming were resolved from the DNA. The sample carries some 140,000 clones, 91% recorded once. Trimming at V came to 3 bases and at J to 5 bases, leaving 9 bases not matched to a gene. CDR3 length equals 16 residues. The germline V gene has CDR1 KGHSH and CDR2 LQKENI. J is TRBJ1-4 and V is TRBV18, with 7 bases aligning to TRBD1. The sample taken for sequencing was peripheral blood. The sequence derives from a man aged 50 to 60 with acute or convalescent COVID-19. CDR3 in amino acids: CASSPGRGTANEKLFF. CDR3 sequence (DNA): TGTGCCAGCTCACCTGGGCGAGGGACAGCAAATGAAAAACTGTTTTTT.